Listed below are T cell receptor beta chains from one sample, sequenced in a study of Graves' ophthalmopathy and Graves' hyperthyroidism. TCRdb re-derived calls from the multiplex PCR reads in MiXCR, one entry per CDR3 protein. Here the sample spans about 1.2 million distinct CDR3 sequences, 35% to 40% being singletons. Sequencing was performed on peripheral blood or thyroid tissue (not recorded which). The receptors come from an adult man with Graves' hyperthyroidism. CDR3s leave out the opening cysteine and the closing phenylalanine or tryptophan. Fields, in order: V gene, CDR3 protein.

TRBV19,ASSIVSGSMEPQH
TRBV20-1,SARPPHEQY
TRBV9,ASSAQTGKDTEAF
TRBV7-9,ASSRTGGEAF
TRBV29-1,SFTGVLETQY
TRBV29-1,SVESPSHNPGTQWRGYT
TRBV4-1,ASSQAGQGSYEQY
TRBV29-1,ASSTQGGVNEQY
TRBV14,ASSQDTDYSEAF
TRBV7-9,ASSFGGGVETQY
TRBV10-3,ASSLYSGVGQPSYEQY
TRBV6-1,ASSFELDSPLH
TRBV10-3,AIVTGTGANVLT
TRBV4-1,ASSASGGGRVGEQY
TRBV7-3,ASSSPSTGNQPQH
TRBV15,ATSRDLSGGGSPLH
TRBV18,ASSSRLAYEQY
TRBV2,ASKRDRTSPNTGELF
TRBV19,ASSQTAGGNQPQH
TRBV20-1,SATSVVSDEKLF
TRBV7-9,ASSSIRGVNTGELF
TRBV7-9,ASSRRGGITEAF
TRBV13,ASSSSMGRFNYGYT
TRBV19,ASSITVLPNTEAF
TRBV12-3/TRBV12-4,ASSPTSVQETQY
TRBV7-2,ARSSHRDGYT
TRBV2,ASSVTGLQPQH
TRBV7-6,ASSSSQGANVLT
TRBV20-1,SARDDAGRETQY
TRBV20-1,SARDGTAGTEAF
TRBV7-9,ASSLEDSCEQY
TRBV6-1,ASSGGQGIEQY
TRBV7-7,ASSSGLSVQETQY
TRBV7-8,ASSQGQGAHEQY
TRBV7-9,ASSPVGAGAAYEQY
TRBV9,ASSVGGTGYEQY
TRBV2,ASRPRGQPNEKLF